Below are 31 T cell receptor beta chains sequenced from a single sample in a study of a mutant IDH1 vaccine in newly diagnosed glioma. TCRdb keeps only in-frame clones here, not all; method: immunoSEQ multiplex PCR. Among about 130,000 clones listed, about four fifths were seen once. These receptors have no known antigen. Time point: week 11, during vaccination. The investigators gave 300 ug of mutant IDH1 20-mer peptide in each vaccine dose, together with topical imiquimod. Sequenced here: PBMCs, sampled from a glioma patient whose treatment included an IDH1 peptide vaccine. The origin of the receptors is a middle-aged man with glioma.

With respect to this clone: The junction and the germline gene differ at one end; a read error may be behind it. This chain connects TRBV12-5 to TRBJ1-1; 7 nucleotides align to TRBD1. CDR1 and CDR2 from the germline V gene are LGHNT and FRNRAP. CDR3 length: 15 amino acids. For the CDR3, the DNA is TGTGCTGGTGGTTTGGGAGGGGGCGCGGGCACTGAAGCTTTCTTT. It codes for CAGGLGGGAGTEAFF.

This clone was detected a few times. The chain combines TRBV6-6 with TRBJ2-7; D perhaps matches TRBD2 (5 bases). Germline V gene lookup returns CDR1 MNHNY and CDR2 SVGAGI (reference sequence). Trimming shortened V by 2 bases and J by 0 bases, and 14 bases separated the two germline ends. The CDR3 loop spans 16 amino acids. The CDR3 loop is CASSYGGSLLSYEQYF. CDR3 coding DNA: TGTGCCAGCAGTTACGGAGGTAGCCTTCTCTCCTACGAGCAGTACTTC.

V is TRBV28 and J is TRBJ2-2, with 10 bases aligning to TRBD1. The junction had 7 bases not matched to a gene; V was cut back by 3 bases and J by 3 bases. The CDR3 has 17 residues. In germline, CDR1 is MDHEN, CDR2 SYDVKM. Here the CDR3 reads CASSFLPGTGDTGELFF. The CDR3 DNA reads as TGTGCCAGCAGTTTCCTCCCCGGGACAGGGGACACCGGGGAGCTGTTTTTT.

The V gene is TRBV2, the J gene TRBJ1-5; D remains ambiguous. Germline V gene data show CDR1 as SNHLY and CDR2 as FYNNEI. V lost 3 bases, J lost 0 bases, and 6 bases lay in between. The CDR3 is made up of 14 amino acids. The chain's CDR3 is CASSDGNSNQPQHF. The CDR3 DNA reads as TGTGCCAGCAGTGACGGTAATAGCAATCAGCCCCAGCATTTT.

V usage is TRBV19 and J usage is TRBJ2-3; 8 bases fit TRBD2. The CDR3 runs to 16 residues. Germline values: CDR1 LNHDA, CDR2 SQIVND (reference sequence). V was pared by 0 bases and J by 0 bases, with 2 bases of the junction left unmatched. For the CDR3, the DNA is TGTGCCAGTAGTATAGATGCTAGCGGGAGCACAGATACGCAGTATTTT. Translation gives CASSIDASGSTDTQYF. Complete variable domain (other parts from reference TRBV19 and TRBJ2-3): DGGITQSPKYLFRKEGQNVTLSCEQNLNHDAMYWYRQDPGQGLRLIYYSQIVNDFQKGDIAEGYSVSREKKESFPLTVTSAQKNPTAFYLCASSIDASGSTDTQYFGPGTRLTVL.

The V and J genes are TRBV7-8 and TRBJ2-3; possible D gene TRBD2, 6 bases. This CDR3 spans 12 amino acids. CDR1 and CDR2 from the germline V gene are SGHVS and FQNEAQ. With 0 bases removed from V and 8 bases from J, the gap between germline ends came to 6 bases. As DNA, the CDR3 is TGTGCCAGCAGCTTAGCCGGGGGTACGCAGTATTTT. Protein product: CASSLAGGTQYF.

The genes are TRBV30 and TRBJ1-5; D not certain. Germline V gene sequence: CDR1 GTSNPN, CDR2 SVGIG (reference sequence). V lost 1 base to trimming and J lost 0 bases, with 7 bases between them. The CDR3 contains 14 residues. The CDR3 spells CAWSGGYSNQPQHF. The CDR3 DNA follows: TGTGCCTGGAGTGGGGGATATAGCAATCAGCCCCAGCATTTT.

This sequence joins TRBV2 and TRBJ2-4; 8 nucleotides line up with TRBD1. Trimming cost V 4 bases and J 0 bases; bases outside gene matches: 8. Germline V gene data show CDR1 as SNHLY and CDR2 as FYNNEI. The CDR3 is 17 amino acids. The CDR3 nucleotides read TGTGCCAGCAGTGGCCGACAGGGGAGACTAGCCAAAAACATTCAGTACTTC. This codes for CASSGRQGRLAKNIQYF.

The chain has TRBV10-2 and TRBJ2-3; D possibly corresponds to TRBD1 (6 bases). The CDR3 is 15 amino acids. The V gene lost 4 bases and the J gene lost 5 bases, with 16 bases spanning the gap. Germline CDR1 reads WSHSY; CDR2 reads SAAADI. The chain's CDR3 is CASSVGAAAGDTQYF. The CDR3 DNA reads as TGCGCCAGCAGTGTGGGGGCGGCGGCGGGAGATACGCAGTATTTT.

This chain uses TRBV9 with TRBJ1-1, with D hard to call. Germline V lookup: CDR1 SGDLS, CDR2 YYNGEE. V dropped 3 bases and J dropped 1 base, with 16 bases sitting between them. The CDR3 runs to 16 residues. CDR3 coding DNA: TGTGCCAGCAGCGGGGTCTCTTTGTGGAGGAACACTGAAGCTTTCTTT. Protein: CASSGVSLWRNTEAFF.

The J gene is TRBJ2-7, the V gene TRBV5-1; tentatively, D is TRBD1 (6 bases). Trimming cost V 0 bases and J 4 bases, with 11 bases left between them. There are 14 residues in the CDR3. In germline, CDR1 is SGHRS, CDR2 YFSETQ. Written as DNA, the CDR3 is TGCGCCAGCAGCTTGGGTGGGGGCAGGTACGAGCAGTACTTC. This gives the protein CASSLGGGRYEQYF.

V gene TRBV27 combines with J gene TRBJ2-7; 7 bases are shared with TRBD1. With 6 bases clipped from V and 2 bases from J, the junction kept 13 bases outside the gene matches. This CDR3 is 16 amino acids long. Germline assignment: CDR1 MNHEY and CDR2 SMNVEV (reference sequence). DNA for the CDR3: TGTGCCAGCAGCCCAATAGGGGGACAGCTGGCCTACGAGCAGTACTTC. Translation gives CASSPIGGQLAYEQYF.

CDR3 sequence reads: CASSLSRGFNQPQHF. The CDR3 DNA reads as TGTGCCAGCAGCTTAAGCAGGGGATTTAATCAGCCCCAGCATTTT. J is TRBJ1-5 and V is TRBV11-2; maybe TRBD1 (6 bases). The CDR3 consists of 15 residues. V was cut by 2 bases and J by 4 bases, with 12 bases left in between. The germline V gene has CDR1 SGHAT and CDR2 FQNNGV. Full variable domain (missing parts from reference TRBV11-2 and TRBJ1-5): EAGVAQSPRYKIIEKRQSVAFWCNPISGHATLYWYQQILGQGPKLLIQFQNNGVVDDSQLPKDRFSAERLKGVDSTLKIQPAKLEDSAVYLCASSLSRGFNQPQHFGDGTRLSIL.

This sequence joins TRBV6-1 and TRBJ2-7; possibly TRBD2 for D (7 bases). The germline V gene encodes CDR1 MNHNS and CDR2 SASEGT. The ends were cut back, 1 base at V and 3 bases at J, with 10 bases in the middle. This CDR3 region has 14 residues. This chain's CDR3 is CASSEGGGNYEQYF. Written as DNA, the CDR3 is TGTGCCAGCAGTGAAGGGGGGGGCAACTACGAGCAGTACTTC.

The J gene is TRBJ2-2, the V gene TRBV4-3; maybe TRBD1 (6 bases). There are 14 residues in the CDR3. In germline, CDR1 is LGHNA, CDR2 YSLEER. V lost 6 bases, J lost 3 bases, and 11 bases lay in between. DNA for the CDR3: TGCGCCAGCAGAGATCACAGGGACACCGGGGAGCTGTTTTTT. It translates to CASRDHRDTGELFF.

The chain employs TRBV5-1 and TRBJ2-1; 9 bases are shared with TRBD1. Germline assignment: CDR1 SGHRS and CDR2 YFSETQ. The length of the CDR3 is 16 residues. V lost 5 bases, J lost 8 bases, and 14 bases stayed unmatched. As DNA, the CDR3 is TGCGCCAGCAGGCTTCCGGGACAGGGAAGGACCGATGAGCAGTTCTTC. Protein sequence: CASRLPGQGRTDEQFF.

This rearrangement joins TRBV18 to TRBJ2-3; D gene uncertain. CDR3 length: 14 residues. Germline lookup yields CDR1 KGHSH and CDR2 LQKENI. Trimming removed 5 bases from V and 0 bases from J, with 9 bases in between. CDR3 bases: TGTGCCAGCTCATCGAGACAAAGCACAGATACGCAGTATTTT. Encoded protein: CASSSRQSTDTQYF.

This clone has a single count. J is TRBJ1-2 and V is TRBV7-8; no definite D call. Per the germline V gene, CDR1 is SGHVS and CDR2 is FQNEAQ. The CDR3 runs to 14 residues. The V gene lost 1 base and the J gene lost 3 bases, with 9 bases spanning the gap. The CDR3 protein is CASSLDGRDYGYTF. The CDR3 DNA is TGTGCCAGCAGCTTAGATGGACGGGACTATGGCTACACCTTC. Complete variable domain (other parts from reference TRBV7-8 and TRBJ1-2): GAGVSQSPRYKVAKRGQDVALRCDPISGHVSLFWYQQALGQGPEFLTYFQNEAQLDKSGLPSDRFFAERPEGSVSTLKIQRTQQEDSAVYLCASSLDGRDYGYTFGSGTRLTVV.

This sequence joins TRBV4-3 and TRBJ1-1; tentative D call: TRBD1 (6 bases). V was pared by 0 bases and J by 7 bases, with 12 bases between. The CDR3 has 14 amino acids. CDR1 LGHNA and CDR2 YSLEER come from the germline V gene. This CDR3 reads CASSQDGGLREAFF. In DNA form, the CDR3 reads TGCGCCAGCAGCCAAGATGGGGGCCTGCGTGAAGCTTTCTTT.

V gene TRBV27 combines with J gene TRBJ2-2, with 12 bases that match TRBD1. The trim removed 4 bases at V and 5 bases at J, leaving 8 bases unmatched. Germline V CDR1 and CDR2: MNHEY, SMNVEV (reference sequence). The CDR3 is made up of 17 amino acids. Written as DNA, the CDR3 is TGTGCCAGCAGTTCGGTACCGGGACAGGGGGCGACCGGGGAGCTGTTTTTT. Translation: CASSSVPGQGATGELFF.

The rearrangement uses TRBV15 and TRBJ2-7; the match to TRBD2 covers 9 bases. Germline V CDR1 and CDR2: LNHNV, YYDKDF (reference sequence). Germline trimming cut 3 bases from V and 6 bases from J; bases unmatched to any gene: 6. The CDR3 is 14 residues long. This chain's CDR3 is CATSRKGTSSEQYF. CDR3 sequence (DNA): TGTGCCACCAGCAGGAAAGGGACTAGCAGCGAGCAGTACTTC.

The J gene is TRBJ2-7, the V gene TRBV6-5; D might be TRBD1 (6 bases). From germline, CDR1 is MNHEY and CDR2 SVGAGI. CDR3 length: 16 amino acids. V was trimmed by 0 bases and J by 2 bases, leaving 14 bases between them. The CDR3 DNA follows: TGTGCCAGCAGTTACTCGAACAGGGACCTTCCCTACGAGCAGTACTTC. Its protein product is CASSYSNRDLPYEQYF.

V is TRBV21-1 and J is TRBJ1-3; TRBD1 is taken as the D call from the table, unchecked against the DNA. TRBV21-1 is labeled a pseudogene. The CDR3 has 17 residues. CDR3 protein: CASSKERRTGSGNTIYF. Written as DNA, the CDR3 is TGTGCCAGCAGCAAAGAGCGCCGGACAGGCTCTGGAAACACCATATATTTT.

V gene TRBV5-4 combines with J gene TRBJ2-3; 7 bases align to TRBD1. The length of the CDR3 is 15 residues. Looked up from germline, CDR1 is SGHNT and CDR2 is YYREEE (reference sequence). Trimming removed 4 bases from V and 2 bases from J; junction bases left unmatched: 7. The chain's CDR3 is CASSRRQGPTDTQYF. The CDR3 nucleotides are TGTGCCAGCAGCAGGCGACAGGGCCCCACAGATACGCAGTATTTT.

The chain links TRBV5-6 to TRBJ2-2; D not resolved. V lost 4 bases to trimming and J lost 8 bases, with 15 bases between them. This CDR3 is built from 14 residues. The germline V gene encodes CDR1 SGHDT and CDR2 YYEEEE. The CDR3 here is CASSQSLSRGELFF. The CDR3 region has the DNA TGTGCCAGCAGCCAGTCGTTATCGAGGGGGGAGCTGTTTTTT.

This chain links TRBV7-9 with TRBJ2-5, with D perhaps matching TRBD1 or TRBD2 (5 bases each). Germline values: CDR1 SEHNR, CDR2 FQNEAQ (reference sequence). The CDR3 spans 15 residues. V shed 6 bases and J shed 1 base, with 15 bases lying between them. The CDR3 DNA follows: TGTGCCAGCAGGAGTTGGTTGAGGGGCCAAGAGACCCAGTACTTC. Residues: CASRSWLRGQETQYF.

This clone was detected only a few times. The rearrangement uses TRBV19 and TRBJ1-1, with no clear D. This CDR3 has 15 residues. V lost 7 bases and J lost 2, with 17 bases in between. Per the germline V gene, CDR1 is LNHDA and CDR2 is SQIVND (reference sequence). CDR3 DNA sequence: TGTGCCAGTACCCGAGTTGGGGATTTAAACACTGAAGCTTTCTTT. It codes for CASTRVGDLNTEAFF.

The chain uses TRBV30 and TRBJ2-3, with a tentative D call TRBD2 (6 bases). This CDR3 spans 15 amino acids. V lost 0 bases, J lost 0 bases, and 10 bases lay in between. CDR1 is GTSNPN, CDR2 SVGIG, per germline (reference sequence). Here the CDR3 reads CAWSVGAGSTDTQYF. The CDR3 nucleotides are TGTGCCTGGAGTGTTGGGGCGGGGAGCACAGATACGCAGTATTTT.

The chain links TRBV10-3 to TRBJ2-2; 8 bases agree with TRBD2. The CDR3 loop spans 16 amino acids. Trimming at V came to 5 bases and at J to 1 base, leaving 6 bases not matched to a gene. CDR1 is ENHRY and CDR2 is SYGVKD in the germline V gene. This CDR3 reads CAISLLAVKNTGELFF. DNA of the CDR3: TGTGCCATCAGTTTACTAGCGGTTAAGAACACCGGGGAGCTGTTTTTT.

This clone was observed many times. The chain combines TRBV28 with TRBJ1-2, with TRBD1 matching 11 bases. The junction had 8 bases not matched to a gene; V was cut back by 1 base and J by 4 bases. The CDR3 is 17 residues long. CDR1 and CDR2 (germline): MDHEN, SYDVKM. The CDR3, as DNA: TGTGCCAGCAGTTTATCCGGGGGGACAGGGGGTGGCTATGGCTACACCTTC. Translation gives CASSLSGGTGGGYGYTF.

The CDR3 nucleotides read TGTGCCAGCAGCAAGGCCGGGATCTCCTACGAGCAGTACTTC. Translated, it gives CASSKAGISYEQYF. This sequence joins TRBV5-5 and TRBJ2-7; perhaps TRBD2 as D (5 bases). Germline V gene sequence: CDR1 SGHKS, CDR2 YYEKEE (reference sequence). V lost 4 bases, J lost 0 bases, and 11 bases lay in between. The CDR3 has 14 residues.